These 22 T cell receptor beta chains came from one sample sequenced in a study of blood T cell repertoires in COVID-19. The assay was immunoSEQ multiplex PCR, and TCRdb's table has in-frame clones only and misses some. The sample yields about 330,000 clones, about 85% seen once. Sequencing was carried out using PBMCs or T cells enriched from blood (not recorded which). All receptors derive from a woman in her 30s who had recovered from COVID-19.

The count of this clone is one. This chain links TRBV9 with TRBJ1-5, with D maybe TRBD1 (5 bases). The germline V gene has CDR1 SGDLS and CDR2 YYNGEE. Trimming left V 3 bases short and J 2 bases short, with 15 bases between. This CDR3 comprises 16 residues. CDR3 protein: CASSAGWGNGNQPQHF. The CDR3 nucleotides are TGTGCCAGCAGCGCCGGGTGGGGCAACGGCAATCAGCCCCAGCATTTT.

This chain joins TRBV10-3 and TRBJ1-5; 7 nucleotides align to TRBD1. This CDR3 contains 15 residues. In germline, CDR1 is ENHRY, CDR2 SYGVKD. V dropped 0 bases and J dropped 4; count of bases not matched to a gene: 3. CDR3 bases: TGTGCCATCAGTGAGTCGACAGGGAAGAATCAGCCCCAGCATTTT. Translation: CAISESTGKNQPQHF.

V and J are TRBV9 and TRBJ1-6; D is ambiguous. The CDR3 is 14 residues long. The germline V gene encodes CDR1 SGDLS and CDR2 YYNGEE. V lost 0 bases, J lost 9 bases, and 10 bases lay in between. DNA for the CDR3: TGTGCCAGCAGCGTAGTAGGAGAATTTTCACCCCTCCACTTT. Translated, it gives CASSVVGEFSPLHF.

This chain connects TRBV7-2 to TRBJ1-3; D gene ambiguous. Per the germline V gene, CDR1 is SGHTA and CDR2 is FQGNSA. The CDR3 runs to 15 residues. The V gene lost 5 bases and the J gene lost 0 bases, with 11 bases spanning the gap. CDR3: CASSPRSSSGNTIYF. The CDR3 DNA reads TGTGCCAGCAGCCCCCGCTCCAGCTCTGGAAACACCATATATTTT.

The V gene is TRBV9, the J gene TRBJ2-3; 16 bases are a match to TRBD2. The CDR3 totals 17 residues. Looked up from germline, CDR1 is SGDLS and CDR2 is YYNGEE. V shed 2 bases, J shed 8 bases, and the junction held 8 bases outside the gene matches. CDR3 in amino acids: CASSVGTSGGAHSTQYF. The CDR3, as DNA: TGTGCCAGCAGCGTGGGGACTAGCGGGGGGGCCCACAGTACGCAGTATTTT.

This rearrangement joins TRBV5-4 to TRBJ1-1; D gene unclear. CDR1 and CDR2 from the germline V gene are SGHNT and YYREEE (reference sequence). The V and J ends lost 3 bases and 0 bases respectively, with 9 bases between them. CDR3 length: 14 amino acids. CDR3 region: CASSSRRVNTEAFF. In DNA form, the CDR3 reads TGTGCCAGCAGCTCCCGGCGGGTGAACACTGAAGCTTTCTTT. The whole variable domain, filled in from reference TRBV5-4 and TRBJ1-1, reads ETGVTQSPTHLIKTRGQQVTLRCSSQSGHNTVSWYQQALGQGPQFIFQYYREEENGRGNFPPRFSGLQFPNYSSELNVNALELDDSALYLCASSSRRVNTEAFFGQGTRLTVV.

The CDR3: CASSDRPGTGGINSPLHF. CDR3 in DNA: TGTGCCAGCAGCGACCGACCCGGGACAGGGGGCATCAATTCACCCCTCCACTTT. The V call is TRBV9, the J call TRBJ1-6; 12 bases are a match to TRBD1. This CDR3 is built from 18 residues. Looked up from germline, CDR1 is SGDLS and CDR2 is YYNGEE. V dropped 3 bases and J dropped 7; count of bases not matched to a gene: 11.

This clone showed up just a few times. The CDR3 here is CASRVQGNTEAFF. The CDR3 region has the DNA TGTGCCAGCAGAGTACAGGGGAACACTGAAGCTTTCTTT. This chain links TRBV6-5 with TRBJ1-1, with D possibly TRBD1 on 6 matching bases. Per germline, CDR1 MNHEY and CDR2 SVGAGI. CDR3 length: 13 amino acids. Trimming took 6 bases from V and 1 from J, leaving 9 bases between them.

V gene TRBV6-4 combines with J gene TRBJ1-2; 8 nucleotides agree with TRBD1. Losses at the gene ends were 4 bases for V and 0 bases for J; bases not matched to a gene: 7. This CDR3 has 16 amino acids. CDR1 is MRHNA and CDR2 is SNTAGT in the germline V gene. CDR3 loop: CASSADREVANYGYTF. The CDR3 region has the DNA TGTGCCAGCAGTGCGGACAGGGAGGTTGCTAACTATGGCTACACCTTC.

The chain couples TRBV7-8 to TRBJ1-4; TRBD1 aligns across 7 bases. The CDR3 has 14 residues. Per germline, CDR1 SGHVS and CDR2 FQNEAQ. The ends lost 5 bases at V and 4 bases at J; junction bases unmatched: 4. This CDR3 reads CASSQGGSNEKLFF. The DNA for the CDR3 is TGTGCCAGCAGCCAGGGGGGGAGTAATGAAAAACTGTTTTTT.

The CDR3 DNA sequence: TGTGCCAGCAGCCAGGAAGACAGGGGGCTGGTTGAAGCTTTCTTT. As protein: CASSQEDRGLVEAFF. The chain couples TRBV3-1 (or the pseudogene TRBV3-2) to TRBJ1-1, with TRBD1 matching 10 bases. V was pared by 3 bases and J by 7 bases, with 8 bases of the junction left unmatched. The germline V gene encodes CDR1 LGHDT and CDR2 YNNKEL (reference sequence). The CDR3 extends over 15 amino acids.

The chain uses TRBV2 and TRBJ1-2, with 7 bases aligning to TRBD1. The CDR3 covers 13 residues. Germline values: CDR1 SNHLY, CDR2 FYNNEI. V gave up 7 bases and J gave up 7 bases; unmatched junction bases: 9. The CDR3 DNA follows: TGTGCCAGCAATCGGGCGCAGGGGGGTGGCTACACCTTC. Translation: CASNRAQGGGYTF.

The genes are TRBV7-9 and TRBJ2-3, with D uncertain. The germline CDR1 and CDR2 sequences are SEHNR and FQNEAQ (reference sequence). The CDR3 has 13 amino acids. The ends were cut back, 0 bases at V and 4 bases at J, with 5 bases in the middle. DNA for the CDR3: TGTGCCAGCAGCTTAGCCCCGTCAGATACGCAGTATTTT. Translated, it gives CASSLAPSDTQYF.

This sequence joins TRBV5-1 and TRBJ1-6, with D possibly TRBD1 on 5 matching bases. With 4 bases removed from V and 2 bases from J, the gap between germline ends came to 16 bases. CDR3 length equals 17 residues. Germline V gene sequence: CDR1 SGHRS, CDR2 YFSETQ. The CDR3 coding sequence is TGCGCCAGCAGCCCCTGGACGGGGGAGACCTATAATTCACCCCTCCACTTT. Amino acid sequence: CASSPWTGETYNSPLHF.

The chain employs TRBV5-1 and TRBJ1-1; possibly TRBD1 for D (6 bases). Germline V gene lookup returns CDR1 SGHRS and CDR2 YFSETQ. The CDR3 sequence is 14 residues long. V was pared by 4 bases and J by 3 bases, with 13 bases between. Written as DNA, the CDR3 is TGCGCCAGCAGCCCCAGAGGGGGGGACACTGAAGCTTTCTTT. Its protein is CASSPRGGDTEAFF.

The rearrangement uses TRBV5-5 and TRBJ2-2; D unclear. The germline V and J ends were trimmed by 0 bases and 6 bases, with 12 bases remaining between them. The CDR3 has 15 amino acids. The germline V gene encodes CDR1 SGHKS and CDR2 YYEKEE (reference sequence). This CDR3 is CASSLGQLVSGELFF. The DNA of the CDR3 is TGTGCCAGCAGCTTGGGGCAGCTAGTCTCCGGGGAGCTGTTTTTT.

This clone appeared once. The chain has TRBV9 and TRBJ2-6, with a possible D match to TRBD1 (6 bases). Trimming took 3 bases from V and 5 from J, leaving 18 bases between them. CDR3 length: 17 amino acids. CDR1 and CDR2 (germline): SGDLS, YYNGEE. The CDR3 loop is CASSAPTGRSRANVLTF. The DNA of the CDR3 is TGTGCCAGCAGCGCTCCGACAGGCCGGTCTAGGGCCAACGTCCTGACTTTC.

The CDR3 nucleotides are TGCAGTGCTATCAGGACTGAAGCTTTCTTT. Encoded protein: CSAIRTEAFF. This chain links TRBV20-1 with TRBJ1-1, with no clear D. The germline gives CDR1 DFQATT, CDR2 SNEGSKA (reference sequence). This CDR3 comprises 10 residues. Trimming took 4 bases from V and 5 from J, leaving 5 bases between them.

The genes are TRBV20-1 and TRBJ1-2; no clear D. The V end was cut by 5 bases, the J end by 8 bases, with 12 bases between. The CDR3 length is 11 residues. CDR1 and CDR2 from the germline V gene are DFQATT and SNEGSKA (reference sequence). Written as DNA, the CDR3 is TGCAGTGCTGGCCGAGGCGACGGCTACACCTTC. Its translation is CSAGRGDGYTF.

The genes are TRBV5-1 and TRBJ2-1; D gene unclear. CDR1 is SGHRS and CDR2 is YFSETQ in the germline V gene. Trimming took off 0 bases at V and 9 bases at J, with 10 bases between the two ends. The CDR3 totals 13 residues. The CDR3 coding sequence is TGCGCCAGCAGCTTGGTTGGGCAGAGTGAGCAGTTCTTC. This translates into CASSLVGQSEQFF.

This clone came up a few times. The CDR3 loop reads CASSTLLGAGLNTEAFF. The CDR3 DNA follows: TGTGCCAGTAGTACCCTTCTGGGCGCGGGGTTGAACACTGAAGCTTTCTTT. The chain combines TRBV19 with TRBJ1-1; no reliable D call. The CDR3 loop spans 17 amino acids. V dropped 4 bases and J dropped 0 bases, with 18 bases sitting between them. Germline V gives CDR1 LNHDA, CDR2 SQIVND (reference sequence).

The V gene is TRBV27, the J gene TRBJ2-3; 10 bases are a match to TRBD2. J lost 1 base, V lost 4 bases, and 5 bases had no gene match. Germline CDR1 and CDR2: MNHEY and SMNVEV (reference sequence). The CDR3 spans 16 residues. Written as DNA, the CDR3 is TGTGCCAGCAGTTATCCCGGGACTAGCGGCACAGATACGCAGTATTTT. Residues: CASSYPGTSGTDTQYF.